The 6 T cell receptor beta chains below all came from one sample that was sequenced in a study of control samples from healthy donors and cancer patients. The method was immunoSEQ multiplex PCR; TCRdb's version includes in-frame clones alone and lacks a portion of them. This table holds about 47,000 clones, 80% found once. The sample was blood. Receptor source: an older man in good health.

V is TRBV7-9 and J is TRBJ2-5, with 8 positions matching TRBD1. V lost 3 bases to trimming and J lost 2 bases; unmatched junction nucleotides: 5. From germline, CDR1 is SEHNR and CDR2 FQNEAQ (reference sequence). The CDR3 has 15 amino acids. The CDR3 DNA is TGTGCCAGCAGCTTGGGGGGACAGGAGCAAGAGACCCAGTACTTC. Protein sequence: CASSLGGQEQETQYF.

This clone was recorded once. This rearrangement joins TRBV7-9 to TRBJ1-2, with TRBD1 matching 7 bases. Germline V gene data show CDR1 as SEHNR and CDR2 as FQNEAQ (reference sequence). The trim removed 5 bases at V and 4 bases at J, leaving 13 bases unmatched. CDR3 length: 16 residues. The CDR3 region has the DNA TGTGCCAGCAGCCCATTTGGGACAGTGGATTTCTATGGCTACACCTTC. This translates into CASSPFGTVDFYGYTF.

The DNA of the CDR3 is TGTGCCAGCAGTGGGCTCGCGGGGGGTTACACCGGGGAGCTGTTTTTT. Amino acids: CASSGLAGGYTGELFF. The J gene is TRBJ2-2, the V gene TRBV6-1; 8 positions agree with TRBD2. The V gene end was trimmed by 4 bases and the J gene end by 3 bases; junction bases not matched to a gene: 7. The CDR3 sequence is 16 residues long. CDR1 and CDR2 (germline): MNHNS, SASEGT.

In this sample, this clone turned up once. The J gene is TRBJ1-1, the V gene TRBV2; 7 nucleotides line up with TRBD1. The germline CDR1 and CDR2 sequences are SNHLY and FYNNEI. The CDR3 spans 15 residues. Germline trimming cut 1 base from V and 5 bases from J; bases unmatched to any gene: 7. This chain's CDR3 is CASSEVLTGRTEAFF. CDR3 DNA sequence: TGTGCCAGCAGTGAAGTCCTGACAGGGCGGACTGAAGCTTTCTTT.

V usage is TRBV29-1 and J usage is TRBJ2-6; D call uncertain. The length of the CDR3 is 13 residues. Germline CDR1 SQVTM, CDR2 ANQGSEA. V lost 5 bases to trimming and J lost 2 bases, with 7 bases between them. CDR3 nucleotide sequence: TGCAGCGTTAAGAGTCCTGGGGCCAACGTCCTGACTTTC. Amino acid sequence: CSVKSPGANVLTF.

The rearrangement uses TRBV7-6 and TRBJ1-1; D not resolved. The germline V gene has CDR1 SGHVS and CDR2 FNYEAQ. CDR3 size: 13 residues. The V end was cut by 1 base, the J end by 6 bases, with 9 bases between. The CDR3 is CASSLVREAEAFF. The CDR3 bases are TGTGCCAGCAGCTTAGTTCGGGAAGCTGAAGCTTTCTTT.